This T cell receptor (beta chain) derives from a study of long-term antiretroviral therapy in people with HIV. The CDR3 has 12 amino acids. Trimming at V came to 4 bases and at J to 8 bases, leaving 3 bases not matched to a gene. Germline V CDR1 and CDR2: SGHRS, YFSETQ. Survey level was the resolution at which the v3.0 immunoSEQ assay ran. Data came from immunoSEQ multiplex PCR; TCRdb stores just in-frame clones and leaves some out. The repertoire consists of 10,000 to 15,000 clones, with around 77% occurring once and the leading ten covering more than 13%. Comment on this clone: Antigen: not known.

Study results and caveats: Although diversity increased after ART, it remained lower than in transplant donor controls. In HIV, the repertoires covered a tighter span of CDR3 lengths than in controls.

This sequence joins TRBV5-1 and TRBJ2-1, with 7 positions matching TRBD2. The sequencing here drew on unsorted PBMCs, taken 1.3 years after starting antiretroviral therapy. The TCR comes from a woman aged 18 to 35 with HIV. In DNA form, the CDR3 reads TGCGCCAGCAGCAGGGAGGGCGATGAGCAGTTCTTC. Translation gives CASSREGDEQFF.